This TCR beta chain was sequenced during a study of beta chain features in type 1 diabetes. In the study overall: Cell yields, gender and age were comparable in patients and healthy donors.

Sorted populations were all over 98% pure. This clone was counted only a few times. What it binds is not known. V was trimmed by 9 bases and J by 0 bases, leaving 13 bases between them. CDR3 length equals 14 residues. Germline V lookup: CDR1 MGHDK, CDR2 SYGVNS. Notes on the study in general: Within each of all four CD4+ subsets, Type 1 diabetes patients had TCRB CDR3s that were moderately but significantly shorter.

The whole isolated RNA underwent reverse transcription, so sequencing captured expressed TCRB transcripts. TCRdb's copy holds only in-frame clones and misses some; the assay was immunoSEQ multiplex PCR. The table records some 370,000 clones, 8.5% to 10% of them present only once. The sample taken for sequencing was central memory CD4+ T cells from blood. This sequence originates from a man aged 30 to 39 with type 1 diabetes. The chain joins TRBV25-1 to TRBJ2-3, with D possibly being TRBD1 (5 bases). CDR3 bases: TGTGCCAGTGGGGCCAAGATTAGCACAGATACGCAGTATTTT. It codes for CASGAKISTDTQYF.